This T cell receptor beta chain is from a study of cytomegalovirus exposure and HLA in healthy donors. PCR involved 60 Vbeta and 13 Jbeta primers. Repertoires were generated with immunoSEQ multiplex PCR, while TCRdb's copy carries only in-frame clones and drops some. The sample holds about 120,000 clones, roughly four fifths seen once. Findings of the study overall: Later analysis identified a missense DCLRE1C variant that was linked to TCR beta V- and J-gene trimming. The study designated roughly 150 TCR beta chains cytomegalovirus-associated.

Notes on this clone: Its matching antigen is unknown.

This CDR3 is 14 amino acids long. V shed 2 bases and J shed 4 bases, with 12 bases lying between them. Germline values: CDR1 SGDLS, CDR2 YYNGEE. The receptor's source is a woman under 30 in good health and CMV-seronegative. The source material was PBMCs. The chain carries TRBV9 and TRBJ1-1; D is uncertain. The CDR3 sequence: CASSVTSEGTEAFF. CDR3 sequence (DNA): TGTGCCAGCAGCGTCACGAGTGAGGGCACTGAAGCTTTCTTT.